Detailed here is one T cell receptor beta chain. This sample stems from a study of control samples from healthy donors and cancer patients. TCRdb keeps only in-frame clones here, not all; method: immunoSEQ multiplex PCR. Among about 89,000 clones listed, around 86% were seen once. Germline V gene sequence: CDR1 LGHNA, CDR2 YNFKEQ. The CDR3 is 14 amino acids. V was cut by 0 bases and J by 7 bases, with 9 bases left in between. The sequence came from a man younger than 45 in good health. The V call is TRBV4-2, the J call TRBJ2-2, with D possibly being TRBD1 (5 bases). Sample: blood. CDR3 loop: CASSQEQGRGELFF. CDR3 sequence (DNA): TGTGCCAGCAGCCAAGAGCAGGGTCGCGGGGAGCTGTTTTTT.